This T cell receptor (beta chain) was recorded in a study of cytomegalovirus exposure and HLA in healthy donors (dated by TCRdb to about 2017). A note on the overall study: In an earlier analysis of approximately 500 of the donors, 276 Gb of sequence data and some 120 million unique TCR beta sequences from about 179 million T cells were reported. Around 330 gigabases of sequencing data and 75 million to 85 million unique TCR sequences made up an early release that covered roughly 670 HLA-typed donors. The genetic ancestry cluster associated with self-reported Caucasian donors included 80% to 90% of the approximately 410 genotyped donors. The study aimed to test whether cataloging public T cell receptors could reveal signatures of past pathogen exposure. Using immunosequencing, the study profiled T cell repertoires from about 620 subjects and related those repertoires to cytomegalovirus serostatus. In addition to the first cohort of roughly 700 subjects, a separate validation cohort of 130 or so different subjects was used. To predict cytomegalovirus infection status, the study brought together high-throughput TCR immunosequencing, statistical association of individual TCRs with disease status, and machine learning. In a later analysis, previously published TCR beta repertoires from 550 to 750 donors were re-analyzed and high-resolution HLA genotyping was added so that TCR occurrence patterns could be studied. The later analysis used no new phenotypic data to find candidate immune exposures, relying instead on TCR beta sequences and their occurrence across donors. An earlier analysis of approximately 630 of the donors applied high-throughput TCR beta sequencing to assess whether each TCR beta V gene segment acted as functional or pseudogenic. Donor age, sex, ethnicity and CMV serostatus were compiled together with the repertoire data. Genome-wide SNP genotypes for about 55% of the roughly 670 donors were used in a later genetic analysis, which treated that subset as a discovery cohort. Every discovery cohort repertoire had been produced on one sequencing platform. Both class I and class II loci were covered by HLA typing, at four-digit resolution. The number of typed donors differed by locus: about 620-630 for A, B, C, DRB1 and DQB1; roughly 510 for DQA1; roughly 600 for DPA1; and some 470 for DPB1. Because of strong linkage in the cohort, roughly five DR-DQ haplotypes were treated as single units for association and clustering. On average, roughly 250,000 unique TCR beta nucleotide sequences were sequenced per donor among roughly 430 genotyped donors of the cohort, with roughly 18% of those sequences being non-productive. Study-wide conclusions, independent of this receptor: A total of 150 or so TCR beta chains were listed by the study as associated with cytomegalovirus. Roughly uniform sequencing depth across donors was assumed in presence/absence analyses, although this assumption may not hold. Some IMGT-functional V segments, including TRBV6-2 and TRBV6-3, could not be told apart with the 87-base-pair reads, so those segments were excluded. Most TCR sequences were seen in very few donors, while some public TCRs were found in many individuals. A later analysis found that HLA-associated TCR beta chains were more clonally expanded and had lower generation probabilities than equally common non-associated chains. A further reported finding was that TCR beta sequences accurately predicted the HLA-A and HLA-B alleles for most subjects in the first cohort. Correlated functional status among segregating V segments might be attributable to linkage disequilibrium, but an unknown experimental factor could not be ruled out. An earlier analysis of around 500 of the donors showed that most TCR beta V segments appeared in productive rearrangements either about 87% or about 30% of the time, which broadly matched IMGT annotations. V-gene and J-gene trimming of TCR beta chains was associated with a missense DCLRE1C variant in a later genetic analysis, and the association was replicated in an independent cohort. A cluster of highly shared sequence variants was judged likely to represent a technical artifact of the sequencing pipeline. The cohort was sequenced for TCR beta chains only, and without alpha or paired-chain data the features that could be detected were limited. According to a later analysis, most CMV-associated TCR beta chains appeared to be HLA-restricted, and the HLA associations seemed to be driven largely by CMV exposure. In a later genetic analysis, fewer N-insertions in productive TCRs were reported among donors in an Asian-associated ancestry cluster than the roughly 700-donor mean. In vitro tests confirmed that a few of the cytomegalovirus-associated TCR beta chains recognize cytomegalovirus antigens. A later analysis reported that several top co-occurrence clusters appeared linked to parvovirus B19, influenza, CMV and Epstein-Barr virus. When HLA alleles, especially DR and DQ, strongly co-occurred, TCR associations were difficult to assign to individual alleles. For the cohort, immune exposure information was limited to CMV serostatus. Specific HLA alleles were associated with roughly 17,000 TCR beta sequences at a false discovery rate of 0.05 in a later analysis. The classifier was reported to diagnose cytomegalovirus status with high specificity and sensitivity in both the original cohort and the validation cohort. The earlier analysis of approximately 540 of the donors excluded about 16 rarely observed V segments, including chromosome 9 orphons, because counts were too low. Because HLA typing was unavailable for some donors at each locus, only the typed subset was used in association tests. A later analysis found that TCR association rates varied across HLA loci, with DRB1 alleles showing the most associated TCRs and HLA-C alleles the fewest. The authors suggested that the approach could potentially be generalized to other disease states and immunological phenotypes.

The CDR3 runs 16 amino acids, cysteine and phenylalanine included. CDR3 DNA only is kept here, 48 bases in frame from base 1. CDR1 SGHNT and CDR2 YYREEE are derived from the germline V gene (reference sequence). From V the trimming removes 0 bases and from J it removes 6 bases, while the gene matches leave 6 bases of the junction unaccounted for. Libraries came from the immunoSEQ multiplex PCR assay. The multiplex PCR relied on a mix of 60 forward primers for TCR Vbeta segments and 13 reverse primers for TCR Jbeta segments. A multiplex PCR assay on genomic DNA amplified the CDR3 region of rearranged TCR beta genes. The Illumina HiSeq System was used to sequence the amplified TCR beta libraries as 87-base-pair reads. Per the authors' processing: Across the roughly 600 repertoires, a later analysis counted tens of millions of unique TCR beta chains, 9.5 million to 13 million of which were shared by at least two donors. A nearest-neighbor algorithm error-corrected the raw reads and collapsed the reads into unique sequences, merging closely related sequences to remove PCR and sequencing errors. Alignment of CDR3 sequences to IMGT reference sequences was used to assign V, D and J gene segments. Each retained sequence needed at least a six-nucleotide match to both a V gene segment and a J gene segment. Rearrangements were classified as productive when the CDR3 lacked stop codons and remained in frame with V and J, and all other rearrangements were classified as non-productive. Following IMGT convention, CDR3 was defined as the stretch from the second conserved V-encoded cysteine to the conserved J-encoded phenylalanine. Sequences without an unambiguous match to a single V gene segment were excluded from the earlier analysis of a few hundred of the donors. In an earlier analysis of several hundred of the donors, V segments were called functional above 56.7% productive rearrangements and were called segregating when the between-donor standard deviation exceeded 5%. To diagnose cytomegalovirus status from the catalog of TCR beta chain sequences, a statistical classification framework was built. In a later analysis, TCR nucleotide sequences were compared against IMGT/GENE-DB human TR gene sequences so that V and J genes could be assigned. Using the TCRdist pipeline, a later analysis assigned CDR3 sequences along with most-parsimonious VDJ recombination scenarios. In a later analysis, every TCR beta chain was defined by the combination of its CDR3 amino acid sequence and its V-gene family, and reads without a unique V-gene family were dropped. As a way to deal with suspected cross-contamination and a sequencing artifact, a later analysis dropped 450 to 600 nucleotide sequences that were highly shared and had low generation probability. A later analysis calculated a clonal expansion index for each public chain from normalized within-repertoire ranks of inferred template counts. A later analysis computed generation probabilities with a VDJ recombination model fitted to out-of-frame rearrangements, and checked the results against IGoR. In a later analysis, hypergeometric tests were used to score TCR-TCR, TCR-HLA and TCR-CMV co-occurrence, with a repertoire-size bias correction applied to TCR pairs. In a later analysis, false discovery rates were estimated by permuting HLA or CMV assignments 20 times. In a later analysis, co-occurring TCRs were grouped with DBSCAN, and TCRdist sequence similarity was added when clustering was performed within HLA-allele-positive subsets. For co-occurrence clustering, repertoires with fewer than 30,000 or more than 120,000 public chains were excluded, along with a handful of repertoires with anomalous nucleotide sharing. TCRdb holds this immuneACCESS table with in-frame rearrangements only. Some clones are missing; in checked studies, unresolved V genes explain under half, and the rest has no known cause. The V and J calls and clone size are taken from that table; D and trimming were inferred from the DNA. For this sample there are approximately 240,000 clones; over 65% appear just once. The top ten clonotypes cover approximately 2.6% of the sample.

Note on this clone: Its antigen is currently not known. Per-base quality was not reported, and no clone a single base away is much larger than it.

The cohort was made up of 666 healthy bone marrow donors. Cohort members were all nominally healthy when sampled, although unrecorded immune exposures were likely present. The donor was CMV seropositive and belonged to the group of about 290 seropositive cohort members. Every donor gave a peripheral blood sample, and the peripheral blood mononuclear cells from that sample were used for TCR beta sequencing. Genomic DNA was extracted from the blood cell samples with the Qiagen DNeasy Blood Extraction Kit. Sequences were obtained from PBMCs. This sequence uses TRBV5-4 and TRBJ2-5, with 12 junctional bases fitting TRBD2. The TCR comes from a woman aged 60-75 years in good health and CMV-seropositive. The sequence in DNA is TGTGCCAGCAGCTTGGGTCTAGCGGGGGGGCCTCAGACCCAGTACTTC. Its protein is CASSLGLAGGPQTQYF.